This T cell receptor (beta chain) was documented in a study of T cell repertoires in cytomegalovirus infection (dated by TCRdb to about 2019). For the study in its entirety: Peptide stimulations targeted recently identified HLA-C-restricted CMV epitopes, whose presentation resists viral immunomodulation, together with well-studied HLA-B-restricted epitopes. Donor HLA type was relevant to the analysis, as public TCR beta signatures indicated carriage of CMV infection together with the matching HLA type.

The listed sequencing device is Illumina HiSeq 1500. The public sequencing data were trimmed at Q25 with fastp and processed into clonotypes with MiXCR by TCRdb, which kept only in-frame beta chains. Rows merge per CDR3 protein into single entries with the most common DNA and genes. The sample records some 920,000 distinct CDR3 sequences, about a third of which are singletons. Over 12% of the sample goes to the ten largest clones. From its cysteine to its phenylalanine, the CDR3 spans 15 amino acids. Only the CDR3 DNA is retained, 45 bases long and in frame from the first base. CDR1 and CDR2 are drawn from the germline V gene: MNHNS, SASEGT. From V the trimming removes 5 bases and from J it removes 4 bases, while the gene matches leave 4 bases of the junction unaccounted for. This clonotype was detected a few times. It lacks a known antigen. No much larger clonotype is one base removed from it; base qualities were not supplied.

The sample's treatment or condition label, decoded: in vitro stimulation with specific CMV peptide epitopes to enrich CMV-specific T cells. Overall results and qualifications from the work: Carriers of CMV infection plus the relevant HLA type were discriminated by the cumulative frequency of public TCR beta family members in the study cohort and in an independent roughly 340-donor cohort. The ex vivo response was dominated by HLA-C-restricted CMV-specific TCR beta clonotypes, which also provided the single most frequent clonotype in two of eight donors.

Here the chain combines TRBV6-1 and TRBJ2-3; the junction holds 12 bases that match TRBD1. The sample in question was cultured CD8+ T cells from PBMCs, obtained from culture after CMV antigen stimulation. The clonotype originates from a human donor in good health (CMV status not recorded). Some clones in this sample may be carry-over from other donors' samples. Read as DNA, the sequence is TGTGCCAGCAGTACGGGACAGGGGGCAGCAGATACGCAGTATTTT. The translation is CASSTGQGAADTQYF.